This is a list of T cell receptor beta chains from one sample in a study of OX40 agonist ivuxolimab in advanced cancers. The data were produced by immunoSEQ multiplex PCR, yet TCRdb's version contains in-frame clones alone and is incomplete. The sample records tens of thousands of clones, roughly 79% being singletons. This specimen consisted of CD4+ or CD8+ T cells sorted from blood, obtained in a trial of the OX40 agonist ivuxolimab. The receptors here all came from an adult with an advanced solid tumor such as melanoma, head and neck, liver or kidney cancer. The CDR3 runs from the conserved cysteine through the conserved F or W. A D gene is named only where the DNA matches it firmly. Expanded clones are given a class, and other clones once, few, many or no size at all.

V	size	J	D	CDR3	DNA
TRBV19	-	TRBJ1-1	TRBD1	CASSPGQGADTEAFF	TGTGCCAGTAGTCCAGGACAGGGGGCGGACACTGAAGCTTTCTTT
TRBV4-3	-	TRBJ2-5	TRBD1	CASSQPGQVQYF	TGCGCCAGCAGCCAACCCGGACAGGTTCAGTACTTC
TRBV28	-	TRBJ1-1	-	CASSQNVMNTEAFF	TGTGCCAGCAGTCAGAATGTCATGAACACTGAAGCTTTCTTT
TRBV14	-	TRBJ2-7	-	CASSQGPQQYF	TGTGCCAGCAGCCAAGGTCCACAGCAGTACTTC
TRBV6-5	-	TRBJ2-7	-	CASSYSGFSYEQYF	TGTGCCAGCAGTTACTCAGGATTCTCCTACGAGCAGTACTTC
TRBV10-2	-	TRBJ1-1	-	CASTYTNTEAFF	TGCGCCAGCACGTACACGAACACTGAAGCTTTCTTT
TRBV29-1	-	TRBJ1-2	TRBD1	CSVDGTGNYGYTF	TGCAGCGTTGATGGGACAGGGAACTATGGCTACACCTTC
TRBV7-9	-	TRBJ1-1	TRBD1	CASSFGTGLNTEAFF	TGTGCCAGCAGCTTCGGGACAGGCCTGAACACTGAAGCTTTCTTT
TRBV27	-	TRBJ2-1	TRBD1	CASTLFGDSYNEQFF	TGTGCCAGCACCCTTTTCGGGGACAGTTACAATGAGCAGTTCTTC
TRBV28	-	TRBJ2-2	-	CASSLLAYTGELFF	TGTGCCAGCAGTTTACTCGCGTACACCGGGGAGCTGTTTTTT
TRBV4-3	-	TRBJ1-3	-	CASSPPGGLGNTIYF	TGCGCCAGCAGCCCTCCCGGGGGATTAGGAAACACCATATATTTT
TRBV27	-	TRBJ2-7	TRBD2	CASSLTSMSYEQYF	TGTGCCAGCAGTTTGACTAGCATGTCCTACGAGCAGTACTTC
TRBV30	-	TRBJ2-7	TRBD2	CAWRDPKGLAYEQYF	TGTGCCTGGAGGGATCCTAAGGGACTAGCCTACGAGCAGTACTTC
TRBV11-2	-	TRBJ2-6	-	CASAERVSGANVLTF	TGTGCCAGCGCCGAGCGGGTTTCTGGGGCCAACGTCCTGACTTTC
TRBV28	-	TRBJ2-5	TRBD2	CASSFPQGSGSVETQYF	TGTGCCAGCAGTTTCCCTCAGGGGAGCGGGAGTGTTGAGACCCAGTACTTC
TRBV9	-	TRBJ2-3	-	CASSVVSTTDTQYF	TGTGCCAGCAGCGTAGTCAGTACCACAGATACGCAGTATTTT
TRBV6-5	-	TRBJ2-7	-	CASSYSPGSEQYF	TGTGCCAGCAGTTACTCTCCGGGGTCCGAGCAGTACTTC
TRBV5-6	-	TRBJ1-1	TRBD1	CASSLTSRDRGEDTEAFF	TGTGCCAGCAGCTTGACCTCCCGGGACAGGGGGGAGGACACTGAAGCTTTCTTT
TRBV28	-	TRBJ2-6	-	CASSLRPVFGANVLTF	TGTGCCAGCAGTTTAAGGCCCGTCTTTGGGGCCAACGTCCTGACTTTC
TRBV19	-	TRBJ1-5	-	CASSIQGYSNQPQHF	TGTGCCAGTAGTATACAGGGCTATAGCAATCAGCCCCAGCATTTT
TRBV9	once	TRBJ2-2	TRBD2	CASSPYGGDTGELFF	TGTGCCAGCAGCCCCTACGGGGGGGACACCGGGGAGCTGTTTTTT
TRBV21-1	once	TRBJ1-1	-	CASSSRDESTEAFF	TGTGCCAGCAGCTCCCGGGACGAGAGCACTGAAGCTTTCTTT
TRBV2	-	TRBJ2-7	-	CASSEIAANSYEQYF	TGTGCCAGCAGTGAGATAGCGGCAAACTCCTACGAGCAGTACTTC
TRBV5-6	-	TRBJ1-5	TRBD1	CASSLGGQGALQPQHF	TGTGCCAGCAGCTTGGGAGGACAGGGGGCCCTTCAGCCCCAGCATTTT
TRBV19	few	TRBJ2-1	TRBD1	CASSGGQGGEQFF	TGTGCCAGTAGTGGGGGACAGGGTGGTGAGCAGTTCTTC
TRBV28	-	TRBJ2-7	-	CATEGTETYEQYF	TGTGCCACCGAGGGGACGGAAACCTACGAGCAGTACTTC
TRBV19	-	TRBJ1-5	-	CASSLGPTNQPQHF	TGTGCCAGTAGTCTTGGACCGACCAATCAGCCCCAGCATTTT
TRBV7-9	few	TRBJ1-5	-	CASSLVPIRGGQPQHF	TGTGCCAGCAGCTTAGTCCCTATCAGGGGTGGACAGCCCCAGCATTTT
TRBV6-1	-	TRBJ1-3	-	CASAPDPGNTIYF	TGTGCCTCTGCCCCCGATCCTGGAAACACCATATATTTT
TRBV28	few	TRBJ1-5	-	CASSLVTGHQPQHF	TGTGCCAGCAGTTTAGTTACAGGGCATCAGCCCCAGCATTTT
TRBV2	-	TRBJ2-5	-	CASRYLLETQYF	TGTGCCAGCAGGTATCTCCTGGAGACCCAGTACTTC
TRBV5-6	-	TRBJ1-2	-	CASSLVAGLRYGYTF	TGTGCCAGCAGCTTGGTTGCGGGGTTGAGATATGGCTACACCTTC
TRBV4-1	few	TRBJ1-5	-	CASSQAGVLSNQPQHF	TGCGCCAGCAGCCAAGCGGGTGTGCTTAGCAATCAGCCCCAGCATTTT
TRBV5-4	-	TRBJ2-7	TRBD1	CASSLVGTGDEQYF	TGTGCCAGCAGCTTGGTAGGGACAGGCGACGAGCAGTACTTC
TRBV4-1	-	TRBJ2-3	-	CASSLLTSTAHTQYF	TGCGCCAGCAGCCTCCTCACTAGCACCGCACATACGCAGTATTTT
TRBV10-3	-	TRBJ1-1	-	CAISDPSFMNTEAFF	TGTGCCATCAGTGACCCGAGCTTCATGAACACTGAAGCTTTCTTT
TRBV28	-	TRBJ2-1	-	CASSLFLYEQFF	TGTGCCAGCAGTTTATTTCTATATGAGCAGTTCTTC
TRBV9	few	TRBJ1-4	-	CASSEQGGEKLFF	TGTGCCAGCAGCGAGCAGGGTGGTGAAAAACTGTTTTTT
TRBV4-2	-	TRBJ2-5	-	CASSPGETQYF	TGTGCCAGCAGCCCTGGGGAGACCCAGTACTTC
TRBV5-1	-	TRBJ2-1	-	CASSLVGPYNEQFF	TGCGCCAGCAGCTTGGTTGGCCCATACAATGAGCAGTTCTTC
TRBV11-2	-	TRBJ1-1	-	CASSLGGAQTEAFF	TGTGCCAGCAGCTTAGGGGGGGCACAGACTGAAGCTTTCTTT
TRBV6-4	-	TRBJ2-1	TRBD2	CASSRLAGEGNEQFF	TGTGCCAGCAGCCGACTAGCGGGAGAGGGGAATGAGCAGTTCTTC
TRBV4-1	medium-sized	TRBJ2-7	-	CASSQDGDLLRGEQYF	TGCGCCAGCAGCCAAGATGGGGACCTGCTCCGCGGAGAGCAGTACTTC
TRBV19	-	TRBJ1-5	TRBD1	CASSTGQGVQPQHF	TGTGCCAGTAGTACGGGACAGGGGGTACAGCCCCAGCATTTT
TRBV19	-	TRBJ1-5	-	CASRDWAGDSNQPQHF	TGTGCCAGTAGAGATTGGGCAGGCGATAGCAATCAGCCCCAGCATTTT
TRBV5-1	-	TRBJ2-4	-	CASRDAEAKNIQYF	TGCGCCAGCAGGGACGCTGAAGCCAAAAACATTCAGTACTTC
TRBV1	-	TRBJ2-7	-	CTSSRLSGTGYKWTYEQYF	TGCACCAGCAGCCGCCTCTCCGGGACAGGGTATAAATGGACCTACGAGCAGTACTTC
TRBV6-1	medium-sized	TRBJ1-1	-	CASPGTAYTEAFF	TGTGCCAGCCCCGGGACGGCCTACACTGAAGCTTTCTTT
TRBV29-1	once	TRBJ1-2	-	CSVRQADFYGYTF	TGCAGCGTCCGACAGGCAGATTTCTATGGCTACACCTTC
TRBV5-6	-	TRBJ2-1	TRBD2	CASSLYGGLADYNEQFF	TGTGCCAGCAGCTTGTATGGGGGACTAGCGGACTACAATGAGCAGTTCTTC
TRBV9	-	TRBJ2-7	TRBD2	CASSLGLAGGGYEQYF	TGTGCCAGCAGCCTTGGACTAGCGGGAGGAGGGTACGAGCAGTACTTC
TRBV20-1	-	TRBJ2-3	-	CSARVGTQYF	TGCAGTGCTAGGGTGGGTACGCAGTATTTT
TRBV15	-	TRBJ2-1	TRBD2	CATSRDLAGGGEQFF	TGTGCCACCAGCAGGGATCTAGCGGGAGGGGGTGAGCAGTTCTTC
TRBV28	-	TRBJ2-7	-	CASKGDNNYEQYF	TGTGCCAGCAAAGGGGACAACAACTACGAGCAGTACTTC
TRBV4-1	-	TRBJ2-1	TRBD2	CASSQVEMSGGKDWNEQFF	TGCGCCAGCAGCCAAGTGGAAATGAGCGGGGGCAAAGATTGGAATGAGCAGTTCTTC